The rows below give T cell receptor beta chains drawn from one sample of a study of blood T cell repertoires in COVID-19. TCRdb's copy holds only in-frame clones and misses some; the assay was immunoSEQ multiplex PCR. The repertoire holds about 44,000 clones, with over 80% as singletons. The sample was peripheral blood. Every receptor here comes from a woman aged 40 to 50 with acute or convalescent COVID-19. CDR3s include the opening cysteine and the closing phenylalanine or tryptophan. A D gene is named only where the DNA matches it firmly. Expanded clones get a size class; other rows say once, few or many, or leave the size out.

v_call: TRBV6-5; clone_size: NA; j_call: TRBJ1-2; d_call: TRBD1; cdr3_nt: TGTGCCAGCAGTTACGACGGACAGGGGGCCAATGGCTACACCTTC; cdr3_aa: CASSYDGQGANGYTF
v_call: TRBV6-4; clone_size: once; j_call: TRBJ2-2; d_call: NA; cdr3_nt: TGTGCCAGCAGTGACGGGGGGACAGATAACACCGGGGAGCTGTTTTTT; cdr3_aa: CASSDGGTDNTGELFF
v_call: TRBV7-3; clone_size: NA; j_call: TRBJ2-1; d_call: NA; cdr3_nt: TGTGCCAGCAGCTTACGAGGCGGGCTGGGCTACAATGAGCAGTTCTTC; cdr3_aa: CASSLRGGLGYNEQFF
v_call: TRBV18; clone_size: NA; j_call: TRBJ1-2; d_call: NA; cdr3_nt: TGTGCCAGCTCACCAGATCGGGACACCCCCTATGGCTACACCTTC; cdr3_aa: CASSPDRDTPYGYTF
v_call: TRBV6-2/TRBV6-3; clone_size: NA; j_call: TRBJ2-5; d_call: TRBD1; cdr3_nt: TGTGCCAGCAGTTACCAGCTGCGACAGGGCCTCCAAGAGACCCAGTACTTC; cdr3_aa: CASSYQLRQGLQETQYF
v_call: TRBV7-2; clone_size: NA; j_call: TRBJ2-1; d_call: TRBD2; cdr3_nt: TGTGCCAGCAGCTACGGGAGGTACAATGAGCAGTTCTTC; cdr3_aa: CASSYGRYNEQFF
v_call: TRBV6-5; clone_size: once; j_call: TRBJ1-4; d_call: NA; cdr3_nt: TGTGCCAGCAGTTACGTGTCAGGGGTTGGAGAAAAACTGTTTTTT; cdr3_aa: CASSYVSGVGEKLFF
v_call: TRBV6-4; clone_size: NA; j_call: TRBJ1-6; d_call: NA; cdr3_nt: TGTGCCAGCAGTGAGGGGGCGAATTCACCCCTCCACTTT; cdr3_aa: CASSEGANSPLHF
v_call: TRBV9; clone_size: NA; j_call: TRBJ1-6; d_call: NA; cdr3_nt: TGTGCCAGCAGCCCCCAGGGTCACTTGGGTGGATCCTCACCCCTCCACTTT; cdr3_aa: CASSPQGHLGGSSPLHF
v_call: TRBV11-2; clone_size: NA; j_call: TRBJ2-1; d_call: TRBD1; cdr3_nt: TGTGCCAGCAGCTCTGACAGGGAACCCTACAATGAGCAGTTCTTC; cdr3_aa: CASSSDREPYNEQFF
v_call: TRBV7-9; clone_size: NA; j_call: TRBJ1-6; d_call: NA; cdr3_nt: TGTGCCAGCAGCTTAGCCCAGGGTCTGGCCTATAATTCACCCCTCCACTTT; cdr3_aa: CASSLAQGLAYNSPLHF
v_call: TRBV3-1/TRBV3-2; clone_size: once; j_call: TRBJ2-2; d_call: TRBD2; cdr3_nt: TGTGCCAGCAGCCGAAAACTAGCGGGAGGAACCGGGGAGCTGTTTTTT; cdr3_aa: CASSRKLAGGTGELFF
v_call: TRBV2; clone_size: NA; j_call: TRBJ2-7; d_call: TRBD1; cdr3_nt: TGTGCCAGCAGTGAAGTGGACAGGACGCGCGAGCAGTACTTC; cdr3_aa: CASSEVDRTREQYF
v_call: TRBV20-1; clone_size: NA; j_call: TRBJ1-2; d_call: NA; cdr3_nt: TGCAGTGCGCCGGAACTCGGGAGCTACACCTTC; cdr3_aa: CSAPELGSYTF
v_call: TRBV11-2; clone_size: few; j_call: TRBJ1-4; d_call: NA; cdr3_nt: TGTGCCAGCAGCTCCCCGCGGGGGGGCCCGAATGAAAAACTGTTTTTT; cdr3_aa: CASSSPRGGPNEKLFF
v_call: TRBV19; clone_size: NA; j_call: TRBJ2-7; d_call: NA; cdr3_nt: TGTGCCAGTAGTATTGGAGTTTCCTCCTACGAGCAGTACTTC; cdr3_aa: CASSIGVSSYEQYF
v_call: TRBV19; clone_size: NA; j_call: TRBJ1-6; d_call: TRBD1; cdr3_nt: TGTGCCAGTAGAAGGTTGGGACAGGGATTTTCACCCCTCCACTTT; cdr3_aa: CASRRLGQGFSPLHF
v_call: TRBV24-1; clone_size: NA; j_call: TRBJ2-3; d_call: NA; cdr3_nt: TGTGCCACCAGTGATTTGCAAGACCTAGGCACAGATACGCAGTATTTT; cdr3_aa: CATSDLQDLGTDTQYF
v_call: TRBV28; clone_size: few; j_call: TRBJ2-7; d_call: TRBD2; cdr3_nt: TGTGCCAGCAGTTTCGGAGCGGGAGGTAACGAGCAGTACTTC; cdr3_aa: CASSFGAGGNEQYF
v_call: TRBV5-1; clone_size: NA; j_call: TRBJ1-1; d_call: NA; cdr3_nt: TGCGCCAGCAGCTTGGAGCAGGAGAACACTGAAGCTTTCTTT; cdr3_aa: CASSLEQENTEAFF
v_call: TRBV5-1; clone_size: NA; j_call: TRBJ1-2; d_call: NA; cdr3_nt: TGCGCCAGCAGCTTGGCCGGGGGGACGGCTATCGGCTACACCTTC; cdr3_aa: CASSLAGGTAIGYTF
v_call: TRBV28; clone_size: NA; j_call: TRBJ2-7; d_call: NA; cdr3_nt: TGTGCCAGCAGTTTCAGTCAGGGGAGAATCTACGAGCAGTACTTC; cdr3_aa: CASSFSQGRIYEQYF
v_call: TRBV6-6; clone_size: NA; j_call: TRBJ1-3; d_call: TRBD1; cdr3_nt: TGTGCCAGCAGTCAATCCTACCTGACAGGGGCTGGAAACACCATATATTTT; cdr3_aa: CASSQSYLTGAGNTIYF
v_call: TRBV7-9; clone_size: NA; j_call: TRBJ1-1; d_call: NA; cdr3_nt: TGTGCCAGCAGCTTAGAACCCGGCGGGGATTTAAGGGCTTTCTTT; cdr3_aa: CASSLEPGGDLRAFF
v_call: TRBV2; clone_size: once; j_call: TRBJ1-3; d_call: TRBD1; cdr3_nt: TGTGCCAGCAGTAATACAGGGGGAGCTGGAAACACCATATATTTT; cdr3_aa: CASSNTGGAGNTIYF
v_call: TRBV10-1; clone_size: NA; j_call: TRBJ2-1; d_call: TRBD1; cdr3_nt: TGCGCCAGGGAGGGACAGGGGGCGAGGAATGAGCAGTTCTTC; cdr3_aa: CAREGQGARNEQFF
v_call: TRBV18; clone_size: once; j_call: TRBJ1-1; d_call: NA; cdr3_nt: TGTGCCAGCTCATCCCCCCAGATGGCTTTCTTT; cdr3_aa: CASSSPQMAFF
v_call: TRBV19; clone_size: NA; j_call: TRBJ2-1; d_call: NA; cdr3_nt: TGTGCCAGTTCTGGGCAATCCTATGAGCAGTTCTTC; cdr3_aa: CASSGQSYEQFF
v_call: TRBV14; clone_size: NA; j_call: TRBJ2-7; d_call: NA; cdr3_nt: TGTGCCAGCAGCCATACCCTACAGGCCTCCTACGAGCAGTACTTC; cdr3_aa: CASSHTLQASYEQYF
v_call: TRBV4-1; clone_size: NA; j_call: TRBJ2-3; d_call: TRBD2; cdr3_nt: TGCGCCAGCAGCCAAGCTAGCGGGGGGTTGCAAGATACGCAGTATTTT; cdr3_aa: CASSQASGGLQDTQYF
v_call: TRBV18; clone_size: NA; j_call: TRBJ1-6; d_call: NA; cdr3_nt: TGTGCCAGCTCACCACCGGGGCGAAGCTCCTATAATTCACCCCTCCACTTT; cdr3_aa: CASSPPGRSSYNSPLHF
v_call: TRBV10-1; clone_size: NA; j_call: TRBJ1-1; d_call: TRBD1; cdr3_nt: TGCGCCAGCAGTGAGGGGACAGCCGGAGGCGAAGCTTTCTTT; cdr3_aa: CASSEGTAGGEAFF
v_call: TRBV2; clone_size: NA; j_call: TRBJ2-2; d_call: TRBD2; cdr3_nt: TGTGCCAGCAGGACTAGCGGGGGGGCCTTAACCCCCGGGGAGCTGTTTTTT; cdr3_aa: CASRTSGGALTPGELFF
v_call: TRBV5-1; clone_size: NA; j_call: TRBJ2-2; d_call: TRBD2; cdr3_nt: TGCGCCAGCAGCGCGGGAGCCCACGTCGCGAACACCGGGGAGCTGTTTTTT; cdr3_aa: CASSAGAHVANTGELFF
v_call: TRBV4-1; clone_size: NA; j_call: TRBJ2-7; d_call: NA; cdr3_nt: TGCGCCAGCAGCCCCACCGGGTTCTACGAGCAGTACTTC; cdr3_aa: CASSPTGFYEQYF
v_call: TRBV6-5; clone_size: NA; j_call: TRBJ1-5; d_call: NA; cdr3_nt: TGTGCCAGCAGCAGGGGTCTTCAGAATCAGCCCCAGCATTTT; cdr3_aa: CASSRGLQNQPQHF
v_call: TRBV15; clone_size: once; j_call: TRBJ2-1; d_call: TRBD2; cdr3_nt: TGTGCCACCAGCAGAGTGCCCCTAGCGGAGAGATACAATGAGCAGTTCTTC; cdr3_aa: CATSRVPLAERYNEQFF
v_call: TRBV28; clone_size: NA; j_call: TRBJ2-5; d_call: TRBD2; cdr3_nt: TGTGCCAGCAGTTTATGGACTAGCGGGGCCTCTCAAGAGACCCAGTACTTC; cdr3_aa: CASSLWTSGASQETQYF
v_call: TRBV5-1; clone_size: NA; j_call: TRBJ1-4; d_call: NA; cdr3_nt: TGCGCCAGCAGCTTCGACTCAACCGGTGAAAAACTGTTTTTT; cdr3_aa: CASSFDSTGEKLFF
v_call: TRBV19; clone_size: NA; j_call: TRBJ1-6; d_call: TRBD1; cdr3_nt: TGTGCCAGTAGTATAGATGCGACAGGGGGGATCAATTCACCCCTCCACTTT; cdr3_aa: CASSIDATGGINSPLHF
v_call: TRBV7-2; clone_size: NA; j_call: TRBJ2-7; d_call: NA; cdr3_nt: TGTGCCAGCAGCTCTAGGGGCAACTCCTACGAGCAGTACTTC; cdr3_aa: CASSSRGNSYEQYF
v_call: TRBV7-9; clone_size: NA; j_call: TRBJ1-2; d_call: NA; cdr3_nt: TGTGCCAGCACCCACCGGGGGGTTCCTTATGGCTACACCTTC; cdr3_aa: CASTHRGVPYGYTF
v_call: TRBV5-1; clone_size: once; j_call: TRBJ2-1; d_call: NA; cdr3_nt: TGCGCCAGCAGCTACGGCGGCGGGAATGAGCAGTTCTTC; cdr3_aa: CASSYGGGNEQFF
v_call: TRBV27; clone_size: NA; j_call: TRBJ2-5; d_call: NA; cdr3_nt: TGTGCCAGCAGTCATGACTCCCGCCGGTACTTC; cdr3_aa: CASSHDSRRYF
v_call: TRBV27; clone_size: NA; j_call: TRBJ2-2; d_call: NA; cdr3_nt: TGTGCCAGCAGTTTGGCGGGAAGAAACACCGGGGAGCTGTTTTTT; cdr3_aa: CASSLAGRNTGELFF
v_call: TRBV19; clone_size: NA; j_call: TRBJ2-7; d_call: NA; cdr3_nt: TGTGCCAGTAGTGCCCTGAGTAGATCCTACGAGCAGTACTTC; cdr3_aa: CASSALSRSYEQYF
v_call: TRBV6-1; clone_size: NA; j_call: TRBJ2-2; d_call: TRBD2; cdr3_nt: TGTGCCAGCAGTGAAGGACTAGCGGGAGCGGGGGAGCTGTTTTTT; cdr3_aa: CASSEGLAGAGELFF
v_call: TRBV6-5; clone_size: NA; j_call: TRBJ2-1; d_call: TRBD1; cdr3_nt: TGTGCCAGCAGATCACAGGGGGCGCGAAATGAGCAGTTCTTC; cdr3_aa: CASRSQGARNEQFF
v_call: TRBV19; clone_size: NA; j_call: TRBJ1-1; d_call: NA; cdr3_nt: TGTGCCAGTAGGGCGAACACTGAAGCTTTCTTT; cdr3_aa: CASRANTEAFF
v_call: TRBV7-2; clone_size: NA; j_call: TRBJ2-7; d_call: NA; cdr3_nt: TGTGCCAGCAGCCCCACCGGCGGCTCCTACGAGCAGTACTTC; cdr3_aa: CASSPTGGSYEQYF
v_call: TRBV6-1; clone_size: NA; j_call: TRBJ1-1; d_call: NA; cdr3_nt: TGTGCCAGCAGTGAAAATCAGGTAGAAGCTTTCTTT; cdr3_aa: CASSENQVEAFF
v_call: TRBV18; clone_size: NA; j_call: TRBJ1-2; d_call: NA; cdr3_nt: TGTGCCAGCTCACCACCGCAGTATGGCTACACCTTC; cdr3_aa: CASSPPQYGYTF
v_call: TRBV25-1; clone_size: NA; j_call: TRBJ2-1; d_call: TRBD1; cdr3_nt: TGTGCCAGCAGTGAACCGGGACAGTACAATGAGCAGTTCTTC; cdr3_aa: CASSEPGQYNEQFF
v_call: TRBV3-1/TRBV3-2; clone_size: NA; j_call: TRBJ2-6; d_call: NA; cdr3_nt: TGTGCCAGCAGCCCGCCGGGTTCTCCGCATTCTGGGGCCAACGTCCTGACTTTC; cdr3_aa: CASSPPGSPHSGANVLTF
v_call: TRBV29-1; clone_size: NA; j_call: TRBJ2-2; d_call: NA; cdr3_nt: TGCAGCGTTACGGACTTGAACACCGGGGAGCTGTTTTTT; cdr3_aa: CSVTDLNTGELFF
v_call: TRBV14; clone_size: NA; j_call: TRBJ2-7; d_call: TRBD2; cdr3_nt: TGTGCCAGCAGCCAAGGGTCTAGCGGGGAGTACTCCTACGAGCAGTACTTC; cdr3_aa: CASSQGSSGEYSYEQYF
v_call: TRBV4-3; clone_size: NA; j_call: TRBJ1-4; d_call: NA; cdr3_nt: TGCGCCAGCAGCCAGTTAAGAGCAACTAATGAAAAACTGTTTTTT; cdr3_aa: CASSQLRATNEKLFF
v_call: TRBV24-1; clone_size: once; j_call: TRBJ2-3; d_call: NA; cdr3_nt: TGTGCCACCGGGGAGGGGGAAGATACGCAGTATTTT; cdr3_aa: CATGEGEDTQYF
v_call: TRBV3-1/TRBV3-2; clone_size: NA; j_call: TRBJ2-6; d_call: TRBD1; cdr3_nt: TGTGCCAGCAGCCAACCTACAGGGGGGACTGGGGCCAACGTCCTGACTTTC; cdr3_aa: CASSQPTGGTGANVLTF
v_call: TRBV5-6; clone_size: NA; j_call: TRBJ2-1; d_call: TRBD2; cdr3_nt: TGTGCCAGCAGCTTGCGGACTAGCGGGATTCAGATTCCCAATGAGCAGTTCTTC; cdr3_aa: CASSLRTSGIQIPNEQFF